This T cell receptor (beta chain) came from a study of cytomegalovirus exposure and HLA in healthy donors. V lost 1 base, J lost 3 bases, and 4 bases stayed unmatched. The germline V gene has CDR1 SEHNR and CDR2 FQNEAQ (reference sequence). The CDR3 length is 16 residues. The roughly 120-subject validation cohort, separate from the roughly 670-subject first cohort, included the donors. Sequenced by immunoSEQ multiplex PCR; TCRdb stores in-frame clones only, minus some. The sample consists of about 130,000 clones, roughly 89% of them appearing once. The chain combines TRBV7-9 with TRBJ2-1; 9 nucleotides line up with TRBD2. The clonotype originates from a woman under 30 in good health and CMV-seropositive. Specimen: PBMCs. The CDR3 DNA follows: TGTGCCAGCAGCTTAGTAGCGGGGGACCACTACAATGAGCAGTTCTTC. It specifies CASSLVAGDHYNEQFF.